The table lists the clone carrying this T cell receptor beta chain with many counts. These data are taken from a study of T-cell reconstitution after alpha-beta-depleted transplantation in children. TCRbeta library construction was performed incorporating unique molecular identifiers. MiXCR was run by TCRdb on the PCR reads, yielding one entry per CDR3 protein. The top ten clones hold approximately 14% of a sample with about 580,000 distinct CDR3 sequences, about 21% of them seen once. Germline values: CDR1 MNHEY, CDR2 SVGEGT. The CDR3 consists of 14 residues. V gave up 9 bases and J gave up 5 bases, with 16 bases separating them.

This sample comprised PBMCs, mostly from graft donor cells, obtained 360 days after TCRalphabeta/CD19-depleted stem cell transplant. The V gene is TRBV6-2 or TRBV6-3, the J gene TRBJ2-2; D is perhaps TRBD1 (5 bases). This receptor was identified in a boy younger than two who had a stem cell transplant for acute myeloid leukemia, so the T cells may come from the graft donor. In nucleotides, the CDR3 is TGTGCCAGTACCCTGCGTAGGGGAACCGGGGAGCTGTTTTTT. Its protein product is CASTLRRGTGELFF.